A single sample is the source of the 26 T cell receptor beta chains below, sequenced in a study of regulatory T cells in long-lasting Graves disease. Relying on iRepertoire HTBI primers and Arm-PCR of CDR3 regions, the team built TCR beta libraries. TCRdb re-analysed the multiplex PCR reads in MiXCR, keeping a single row per CDR3 protein. Among about 310,000 distinct CDR3 sequences listed, around 20% were seen once. As for time point: persistent/refractory GD, antithyroid drugs over 5 years with positive TRAb. PBMC RNA was the source of the TCR library. The specimen comprised peripheral blood mononuclear cells (PBMCs), sampled when the disease was refractory, from a patient treated with antithyroid drugs. These receptors were collected from a female donor with Graves disease.

The rearrangement links TRBV2 to TRBJ1-2, with D perhaps matching TRBD1 (5 bases). With 6 bases removed from V and 5 bases from J, the gap between germline ends came to 7 bases. The germline V gene has CDR1 SNHLY and CDR2 FYNNEI. This CDR3 has 11 residues. The CDR3 loop is CASRPGYGYTF. The CDR3 nucleotides read TGTGCCAGCAGGCCAGGGTATGGCTACACCTTC. The full variable domain, completed using reference TRBV2 and TRBJ1-2, is EPEVTQTPSHQVTQMGQEVILRCVPISNHLYFYWYRQILGQKVEFLVSFYNNEISEKSEIFDDQFSVERPDGSNFTLKIRSTKLEDSAMYFCASRPGYGYTFGSGTRLTVV.

This chain links TRBV6-5 with TRBJ2-5; TRBD2 might be the D (6 bases). The germline V and J ends were trimmed by 4 bases and 2 bases, with 17 bases remaining between them. The CDR3 consists of 16 residues. Germline V lookup: CDR1 MNHEY, CDR2 SVGAGI. CDR3 protein: CASSSQRDFLQETQYF. The CDR3 DNA reads as TGTGCCAGCAGTTCTCAACGGGACTTCTTACAAGAGACCCAGTACTTC.

This clonotype has a count of ten or more. The chain has TRBV30 and TRBJ1-2, with 9 positions matching TRBD1. Germline CDR1 GTSNPN, CDR2 SVGIG (reference sequence). The CDR3 runs 13 residues. After removal of 5 bases from V and 4 bases from J, the junction contained 5 bases not matched to a gene. The CDR3 region has the DNA TGTGCCTGGGGCCGGGACAGGGCCTATGGCTACACCTTC. Its translation is CAWGRDRAYGYTF.

Ten or more counts support this clonotype. V gene TRBV28 combines with J gene TRBJ2-5; 10 nucleotides align to TRBD1. With 2 bases clipped from V and 4 bases from J, the junction kept 4 bases outside the gene matches. The CDR3 is made up of 15 amino acids. Looked up from germline, CDR1 is MDHEN and CDR2 is SYDVKM. CDR3 sequence (DNA): TGTGCCAGCAGTTTACCCGGGACAGGGGCAGAGACCCAGTACTTC. Its protein product is CASSLPGTGAETQYF.

Concerning this clonotype itself: A junction boundary mismatches the germline segment, possibly from a read error. The V and J genes are TRBV29-1 and TRBJ2-7, with D possibly TRBD2 on 6 matching bases. Germline V gene sequence: CDR1 SQVTM, CDR2 ANQGSEA. The CDR3 runs 17 residues. CDR3 loop: CSVEVVRAASDIYEQYF. As DNA, the CDR3 is TGCAGTGTTGAGGTAGTGCGGGCAGCTAGCGACATCTACGAGCAGTACTTC.

This clonotype was found a few times. This chain links TRBV7-2 with TRBJ2-3; D perhaps matches TRBD2 (6 bases). Germline values: CDR1 SGHTA, CDR2 FQGNSA. CDR3 length: 14 residues. The V and J ends lost 5 bases and 4 bases respectively, with 13 bases between them. The CDR3: CASSMRDFADTQYF. CDR3 coding DNA: TGTGCCAGCAGCATGCGGGACTTTGCAGATACGCAGTATTTT.

This clonotype appeared a few times. CDR3 in amino acids: CASSYSKVLPSAQYF. The CDR3 nucleotides read TGTGCCAGCAGTTACTCGAAGGTTCTGCCTTCGGCGCAGTATTTT. This chain links TRBV6-5 with TRBJ2-3, with no clear D. CDR1 MNHEY and CDR2 SVGAGI come from the germline V gene. This CDR3 has 15 residues. Trimming cost V 0 bases and J 10 bases, with 17 bases left between them.

This clonotype turned up a few times. V is TRBV10-3 and J is TRBJ2-7; the D call may be TRBD1 or TRBD2 (6 bases each). V lost 4 bases and J 2 bases, leaving 12 bases between the germline ends. The CDR3 length is 14 residues. Germline V gives CDR1 ENHRY, CDR2 SYGVKD. The CDR3 DNA follows: TGTGCCATCAGTGGGGGGCGGGATACCTACGAGCAGTACTTC. Protein product: CAISGGRDTYEQYF.

The V and J genes are TRBV6-5 and TRBJ2-7; 10 bases line up with TRBD2. The CDR3 totals 17 residues. Germline V CDR1 and CDR2: MNHEY, SVGAGI. The J segment lost 3 bases and the V segment lost 4 bases, leaving 12 bases of the junction unmatched. The CDR3 DNA reads TGTGCCAGCAGTTCTAGCGGGAGTAAGTTTGGTAGCTACGAGCAGTACTTC. This sequence encodes CASSSSGSKFGSYEQYF.

This clonotype was counted ten times or more. V gene TRBV2 combines with J gene TRBJ2-7; D unresolved. V shed 6 bases and J shed 11 bases, with 17 bases lying between them. Germline assignment: CDR1 SNHLY and CDR2 FYNNEI. This CDR3 region has 12 residues. The CDR3 reads CASRDSLPLEYF. The CDR3, as DNA: TGTGCCAGCAGAGACTCACTTCCCTTGGAGTACTTC.

This clonotype showed up just a few times. The gene calls are TRBV12-3 or TRBV12-4 and TRBJ1-6; 9 positions match TRBD1. The CDR3 has 14 amino acids. Unmatched junction bases numbered 2, after V lost 4 bases and J lost 7 bases. Written as DNA, the CDR3 is TGTGCCAGCAGTTACGACAGGGGGAATTCACCCCTCCACTTT. Protein sequence: CASSYDRGNSPLHF.

This clonotype was counted at least ten times. The genes are TRBV24-1 and TRBJ2-7, with a possible D match to TRBD2 (6 bases). CDR3 length: 13 amino acids. Trimming removed 9 bases from V and 5 bases from J, with 16 bases in between. Germline V gene lookup returns CDR1 KGHDR and CDR2 SFDVKD. CDR3 nucleotide sequence: TGTGCCACCGGGGCGGCGGGGTCCCACGAGCAGTACTTC. This sequence encodes CATGAAGSHEQYF.

At least ten counts were recorded for this clonotype. The J gene is TRBJ2-7, the V gene TRBV10-3; D uncertain. The length of the CDR3 is 12 residues. Germline V lookup: CDR1 ENHRY, CDR2 SYGVKD. The germline V and J ends were trimmed by 1 base and 4 bases, with 5 bases remaining between them. CDR3 in DNA: TGTGCCATCAGTGAGTATGGATACGAGCAGTACTTC. Translating it yields CAISEYGYEQYF.

Notes on this clonotype: Given a much more abundant clone one base away, this may be a read error. This chain connects TRBV2 to TRBJ2-7; TRBD1 agrees at 8 bases. This CDR3 is 14 amino acids long. Per germline, CDR1 SNHLY and CDR2 FYNNEI. Here the CDR3 reads CASSGQGASYEQCF. CDR3 DNA: TGTGCCAGCAGTGGGCAGGGGGCGAGCTACGAGCAGTGCTTC.

This clonotype was seen ten or more times. V usage is TRBV7-2 and J usage is TRBJ2-7, with 12 bases identical to TRBD2. Looked up from germline, CDR1 is SGHTA and CDR2 is FQGNSA. V lost 5 bases and J lost 0; bases outside the gene matches: 14. This CDR3 is 19 amino acids long. The CDR3 is CASSQHRPTSGRLSYEQYF. The CDR3 DNA reads TGTGCCAGCAGCCAGCACCGCCCAACTAGCGGGAGGCTCTCCTACGAGCAGTACTTC.

The chain combines TRBV7-9 with TRBJ2-1; 8 bases map to TRBD1. CDR3 length equals 17 residues. Germline CDR1 is SEHNR and CDR2 is FQNEAQ (reference sequence). The J segment lost 5 bases and the V segment lost 0 bases, leaving 9 bases of the junction unmatched. The CDR3 spells CASSLALDRVIHNEQFF. Written as DNA, the CDR3 is TGTGCCAGCAGCTTAGCCTTGGACAGGGTAATCCACAATGAGCAGTTCTTC.

This clonotype has more than one count but fewer than ten. This sequence joins TRBV7-8 and TRBJ1-4; D is ambiguous. Germline values: CDR1 SGHVS, CDR2 FQNEAQ. The CDR3 is 14 residues long. Trimming pared 1 base from V and 5 bases from J, leaving 8 bases between. CDR3 nucleotide sequence: TGTGCCAGCAGCTTAGTGGGGATGAATGAAAAACTGTTTTTT. It translates to CASSLVGMNEKLFF.

This sequence joins TRBV5-1 and TRBJ2-2, with D uncertain. Germline CDR1 is SGHRS and CDR2 is YFSETQ. The CDR3 is 14 amino acids. The ends were cut back, 1 base at V and 4 bases at J, with 8 bases in the middle. The chain's CDR3 is CASSLTLTTGELFF. CDR3 bases: TGCGCCAGCAGCTTGACTTTAACCACCGGGGAGCTGTTTTTT.

In its sample, this clonotype was seen many times. This chain uses TRBV28 with TRBJ1-2; 8 positions match TRBD1. V lost 3 bases, J lost 6 bases, and 6 bases stayed unmatched. Per germline, CDR1 MDHEN and CDR2 SYDVKM. The CDR3 has 14 amino acids. DNA of the CDR3: TGTGCCAGCAGTTTCGGGACAGGCATGCATGGCTACACCTTC. Translation gives CASSFGTGMHGYTF.

The chain uses TRBV11-2 and TRBJ2-5; D gene uncertain. CDR1 and CDR2 (germline): SGHAT, FQNNGV. Trimming removed 1 base at V and 3 bases at J, with 12 bases between. This CDR3 has 15 amino acids. The CDR3 region has the DNA TGTGCCAGCAGCTTAGCCCCCACACCCAAAGAGACCCAGTACTTC. The encoded protein is CASSLAPTPKETQYF.

Many counts were recorded for this clonotype. This rearrangement joins TRBV6-5 to TRBJ1-5; unclear D gene. This CDR3 is built from 13 residues. Trimming took off 4 bases at V and 8 bases at J, with 12 bases between the two ends. Germline CDR1 reads MNHEY; CDR2 reads SVGAGI. The CDR3 coding sequence is TGTGCCAGCAGTTCTCGGGTGGGTAAGCCCCAGCATTTT. Amino acid sequence: CASSSRVGKPQHF.

This chain connects TRBV12-3 or TRBV12-4 to TRBJ2-7; D remains ambiguous. This CDR3 has 15 amino acids. V was trimmed by 5 bases and J by 0 bases, leaving 14 bases between them. The CDR3 coding sequence is TGTGCCAGCAGTCCCTCCGGCCCTAGCTCCTACGAGCAGTACTTC. This encodes CASSPSGPSSYEQYF.

In its sample, this clonotype was seen a few times. The J gene is TRBJ1-1, the V gene TRBV15; D is unresolved. The V end lost 1 base, the J end lost 0 bases, and 15 bases lay between the germline ends. The germline gives CDR1 LNHNV, CDR2 YYDKDF (reference sequence). The CDR3 consists of 17 residues. CDR3 amino acids: CATSRGSVGPMNTEAFF. For the CDR3, the DNA is TGTGCCACCAGCAGAGGATCAGTCGGCCCGATGAACACTGAAGCTTTCTTT.

The chain combines TRBV27 with TRBJ2-5; D is unresolved. Germline assignment: CDR1 MNHEY and CDR2 SMNVEV (reference sequence). This CDR3 region has 10 residues. Trimming stripped 8 bases from V and 10 bases from J, with 11 bases between. CDR3 residues: CASPYHGQYF. CDR3 bases: TGTGCCAGCCCTTACCACGGCCAGTACTTC.

This chain joins TRBV20-1 and TRBJ2-1; 9 bases line up with TRBD1. This CDR3 is 13 amino acids long. Germline V gives CDR1 DFQATT, CDR2 SNEGSKA (reference sequence). V lost 6 bases and J lost 8; bases outside the gene matches: 8. This CDR3 reads CSAPGQGFDEQFF. In nucleotides, the CDR3 is TGCAGTGCACCGGGACAGGGATTCGATGAGCAGTTCTTC.

The chain joins TRBV20-1 to TRBJ2-3; no clear D gene. Germline V gene data show CDR1 as DFQATT and CDR2 as SNEGSKA (reference sequence). Between the trimmed V and J ends, which lost 4 bases and 4 bases, there was a span of 6 bases. CDR3 length: 11 residues. This chain's CDR3 is CSAKVPDTQYF. The CDR3 DNA reads TGCAGTGCTAAAGTCCCAGATACGCAGTATTTT.